These 6 T cell receptor beta chains were all obtained from the same sample, sequenced in a study of blood T cell repertoires in COVID-19. Assay used: immunoSEQ multiplex PCR; TCRdb lists only in-frame clones, some missing. Of 150,000 to 190,000 clones detected, around 74% appear once; the ten largest clones hold 3.7%. The sequencing sample was made of peripheral blood. These receptors all stem from a woman older than 75 with acute or convalescent COVID-19.

V is TRBV7-9 and J is TRBJ1-4; 10 bases line up with TRBD1. This CDR3 is built from 15 residues. V gave up 5 bases and J gave up 2 bases; unmatched junction bases: 2. Germline CDR1 SEHNR, CDR2 FQNEAQ (reference sequence). CDR3 sequence reads: CASSPDRGTNEKLFF. The CDR3 DNA reads TGTGCCAGCAGCCCGGACAGGGGGACTAATGAAAAACTGTTTTTT.

This rearrangement joins TRBV6-5 to TRBJ1-1, with 9 nucleotides matching TRBD1. This CDR3 has 15 amino acids. Per the germline V gene, CDR1 is MNHEY and CDR2 is SVGAGI. Unmatched junction bases numbered 2, after V lost 2 bases and J lost 1 base. Here the CDR3 reads CASSYEGQGNTEAFF. The DNA of the CDR3 is TGTGCCAGCAGTTACGAGGGACAGGGGAACACTGAAGCTTTCTTT.

CDR3 amino acids: CASSTLSTFGYGYTF. As DNA, the CDR3 is TGTGCCAGTAGTACCCTGTCGACTTTCGGGTATGGCTACACCTTC. The chain recombines TRBV19 with TRBJ1-2; no clear D. The germline CDR1 and CDR2 sequences are LNHDA and SQIVND (reference sequence). Trimming cost V 4 bases and J 5 bases, with 17 bases left between them. The CDR3 runs 15 residues.

The CDR3 spells CASSQGYRDTEAFF. The CDR3 DNA is TGTGCCAGCAGCCAAGGTTACAGGGACACTGAAGCTTTCTTT. This chain connects TRBV3-1 (or the pseudogene TRBV3-2) to TRBJ1-1; TRBD1 might be the D (6 bases). The CDR3 contains 14 residues. V was pared by 1 base and J by 3 bases, with 9 bases between. In germline, CDR1 is LGHDT, CDR2 YNNKEL (reference sequence).

The rearrangement links TRBV10-3 to TRBJ2-4; 16 bases are shared with TRBD2. CDR1 and CDR2 (germline): ENHRY, SYGVKD. The V and J ends lost 0 bases and 7 bases, in that order; junction bases with no gene match: 6. This CDR3 is 18 amino acids long. The CDR3 region is CAISESTGLAGGINIQYF. In DNA form, the CDR3 reads TGTGCCATCAGTGAGTCGACGGGACTAGCGGGAGGGATTAACATTCAGTACTTC.

This sequence joins TRBV2 and TRBJ1-4; possibly TRBD1 for D (5 bases). Between the trimmed V and J ends, which lost 3 bases and 4 bases, there was a span of 12 bases. Germline V gene sequence: CDR1 SNHLY, CDR2 FYNNEI. CDR3 length equals 15 residues. CDR3 loop: CASSDTTGYNEKLFF. The CDR3 coding sequence is TGTGCCAGCAGTGACACTACAGGATATAATGAAAAACTGTTTTTT.